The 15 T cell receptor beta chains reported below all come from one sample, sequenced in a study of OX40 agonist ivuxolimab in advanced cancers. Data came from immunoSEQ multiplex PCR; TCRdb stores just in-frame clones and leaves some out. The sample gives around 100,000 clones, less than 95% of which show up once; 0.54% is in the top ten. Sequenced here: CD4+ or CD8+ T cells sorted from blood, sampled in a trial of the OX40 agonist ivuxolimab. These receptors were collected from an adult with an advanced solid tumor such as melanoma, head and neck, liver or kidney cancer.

Here the CDR3 DNA reads TGTGCCACCGTCCCGGGACAGGGGGCCACTGAAGCTTTCTTT. Encoded protein: CATVPGQGATEAFF. V usage is TRBV2 and J usage is TRBJ1-1; 12 bases map to TRBD1. CDR1 is SNHLY and CDR2 is FYNNEI in the germline V gene. CDR3 length: 14 residues. J was trimmed by 4 bases and V by 10 bases; bases with no gene match: 7.

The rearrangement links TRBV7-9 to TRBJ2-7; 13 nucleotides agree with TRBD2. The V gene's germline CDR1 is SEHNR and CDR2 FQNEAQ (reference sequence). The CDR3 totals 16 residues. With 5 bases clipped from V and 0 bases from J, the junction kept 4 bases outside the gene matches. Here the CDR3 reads CASSPRTSGGSYEQYF. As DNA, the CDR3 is TGTGCCAGCAGCCCGAGGACTAGCGGGGGCTCCTACGAGCAGTACTTC.

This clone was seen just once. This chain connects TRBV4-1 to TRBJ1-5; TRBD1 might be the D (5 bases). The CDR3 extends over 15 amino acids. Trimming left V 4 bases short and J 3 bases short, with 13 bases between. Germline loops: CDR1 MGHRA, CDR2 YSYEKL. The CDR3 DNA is TGCGCCAGCAGCCCAGAGACAGTTTCCAATCAGCCCCAGCATTTT. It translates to CASSPETVSNQPQHF.

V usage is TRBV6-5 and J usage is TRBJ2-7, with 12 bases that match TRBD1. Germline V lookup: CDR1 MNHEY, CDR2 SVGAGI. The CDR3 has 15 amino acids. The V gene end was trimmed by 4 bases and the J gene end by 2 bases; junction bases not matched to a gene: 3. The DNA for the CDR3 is TGTGCCAGCAGTTTGGGACAGGGGGCACCCTACGAGCAGTACTTC. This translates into CASSLGQGAPYEQYF.

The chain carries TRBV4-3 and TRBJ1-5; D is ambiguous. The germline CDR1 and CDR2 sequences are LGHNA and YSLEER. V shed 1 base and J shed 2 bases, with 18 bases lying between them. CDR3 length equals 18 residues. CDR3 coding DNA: TGCGCCAGCAGCCAAGGTCACGCCGACGCTTGGCGCAATCAGCCCCAGCATTTT. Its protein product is CASSQGHADAWRNQPQHF.

The CDR3 DNA is TGTGCCAGTATTGCCCCCGGGATAGCGGGAGATGAGCAGTTCTTC. This sequence encodes CASIAPGIAGDEQFF. The chain employs TRBV19 and TRBJ2-1; TRBD2 agrees at 9 bases. The germline CDR1 and CDR2 sequences are LNHDA and SQIVND (reference sequence). The CDR3 spans 15 residues. V lost 7 bases, J lost 8 bases, and 12 bases stayed unmatched.

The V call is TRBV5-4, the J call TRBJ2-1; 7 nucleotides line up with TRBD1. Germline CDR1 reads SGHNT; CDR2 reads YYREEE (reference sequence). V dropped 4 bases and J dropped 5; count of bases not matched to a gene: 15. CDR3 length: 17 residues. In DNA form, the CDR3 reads TGTGCCAGCAGCCCTTCCCCCGGGACAGCCGAGAACAATGAGCAGTTCTTC. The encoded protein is CASSPSPGTAENNEQFF. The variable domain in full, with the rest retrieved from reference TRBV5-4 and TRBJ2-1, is ETGVTQSPTHLIKTRGQQVTLRCSSQSGHNTVSWYQQALGQGPQFIFQYYREEENGRGNFPPRFSGLQFPNYSSELNVNALELDDSALYLCASSPSPGTAENNEQFFGPGTRLTVL.

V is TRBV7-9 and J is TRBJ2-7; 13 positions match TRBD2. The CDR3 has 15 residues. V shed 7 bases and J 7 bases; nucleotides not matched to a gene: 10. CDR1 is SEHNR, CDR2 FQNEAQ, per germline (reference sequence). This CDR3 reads CASTQSGLAGVEQYF. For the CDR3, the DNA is TGTGCCAGCACCCAATCCGGACTAGCGGGAGTAGAGCAGTACTTC.

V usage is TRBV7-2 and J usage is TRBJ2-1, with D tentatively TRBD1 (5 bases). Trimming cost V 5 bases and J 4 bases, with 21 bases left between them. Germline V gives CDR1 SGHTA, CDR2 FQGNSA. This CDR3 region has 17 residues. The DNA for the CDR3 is TGTGCCAGCAGCCCTCAAAGTCAGGGTCTAAGGTACAATGAGCAGTTCTTC. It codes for CASSPQSQGLRYNEQFF.

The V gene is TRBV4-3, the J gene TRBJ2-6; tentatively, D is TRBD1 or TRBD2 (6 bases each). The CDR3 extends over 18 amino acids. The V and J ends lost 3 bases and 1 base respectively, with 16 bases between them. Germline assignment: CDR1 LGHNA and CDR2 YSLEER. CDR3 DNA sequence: TGCGCCAGCAGCCACGCCTTAAGGGGGGAGTCTGGGGCCAACGTCCTGACTTTC. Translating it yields CASSHALRGESGANVLTF.

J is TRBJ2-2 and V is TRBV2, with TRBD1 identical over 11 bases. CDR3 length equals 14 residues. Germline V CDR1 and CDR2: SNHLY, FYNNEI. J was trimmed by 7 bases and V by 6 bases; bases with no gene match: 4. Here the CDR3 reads CASRGQGVSGELFF. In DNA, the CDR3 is TGTGCCAGCAGGGGACAGGGGGTGAGCGGGGAGCTGTTTTTT. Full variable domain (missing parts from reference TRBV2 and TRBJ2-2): EPEVTQTPSHQVTQMGQEVILRCVPISNHLYFYWYRQILGQKVEFLVSFYNNEISEKSEIFDDQFSVERPDGSNFTLKIRSTKLEDSAMYFCASRGQGVSGELFFGEGSRLTVL.

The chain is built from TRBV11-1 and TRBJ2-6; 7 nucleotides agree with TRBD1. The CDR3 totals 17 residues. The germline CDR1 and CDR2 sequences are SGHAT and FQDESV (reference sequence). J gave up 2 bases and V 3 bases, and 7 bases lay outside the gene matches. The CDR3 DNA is TGTGCCAGCAGCTTGTACAGGGGATCAGCTGGGGCCAACGTCCTGACTTTC. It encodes CASSLYRGSAGANVLTF.

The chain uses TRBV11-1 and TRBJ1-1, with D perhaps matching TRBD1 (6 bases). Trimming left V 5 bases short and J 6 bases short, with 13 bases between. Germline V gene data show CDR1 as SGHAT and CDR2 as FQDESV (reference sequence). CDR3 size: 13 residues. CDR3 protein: CASSTQGKAEAFF. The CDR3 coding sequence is TGTGCCAGCAGCACACAGGGTAAAGCTGAAGCTTTCTTT.

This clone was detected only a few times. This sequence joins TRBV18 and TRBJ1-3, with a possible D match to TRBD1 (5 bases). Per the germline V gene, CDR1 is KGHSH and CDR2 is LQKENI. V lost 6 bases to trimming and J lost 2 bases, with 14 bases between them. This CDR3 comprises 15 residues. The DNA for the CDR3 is TGTGCCAGCTCGCCTACCTGGGGACCTGGAAACACCATATATTTT. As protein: CASSPTWGPGNTIYF.

CDR3 bases: TGTGCCAGCAGCTTCGAAGGGGGCAGAACCTACGAGCAGTACTTC. It specifies CASSFEGGRTYEQYF. V usage is TRBV5-4 and J usage is TRBJ2-7; 7 bases agree with TRBD1. With V trimmed by 2 bases and J by 2 bases, 7 bases remained unmatched. The CDR3 sequence is 15 residues long. CDR1 and CDR2 (germline): SGHNT, YYREEE (reference sequence).